These T cell receptor beta chains were read from a single sample in a study of blood T cell repertoires in COVID-19. Produced via immunoSEQ multiplex PCR; TCRdb's table is partial and in-frame only. The table has about 150,000 clones, 80% to 90% seen once. Material for sequencing was peripheral blood. Source of these receptors: a man between 60 and 70 years old with active or convalescent COVID-19. The conserved cysteine and the conserved F or W are not part of the CDR3 here.

j_gene	len	v_gene	CDR3aa
TRBJ2-6	16	TRBV6-4	ASSEEYKGLAGANVLT
TRBJ2-1	14	TRBV28	ATRALLTSGYNEQF
TRBJ1-3	14	TRBV5-4	ASSQEGRLSGNTIY
TRBJ1-6	11	TRBV2	ASSELGGSPLH
TRBJ1-4	13	TRBV9	ASSARGGGGEKLF
TRBJ2-2	13	TRBV18	ASSPRQGDTGELF
TRBJ2-5	13	TRBV25-1	ASRGVAGYQETQY
TRBJ1-6	14	TRBV6-2/TRBV6-3	ASSRTLPSYNSPLH
TRBJ2-1	14	TRBV28	ASSLSSRTGGGEQF
TRBJ2-4	19	TRBV12-2	ASRLEFAPSFSKLAKNIQY
TRBJ2-3	12	TRBV5-4	ASSLNRGTDTQY
TRBJ2-1	12	TRBV18	ASSPFGGGDEQF
TRBJ2-2	12	TRBV7-3	ASSQGGTAGELF
TRBJ2-7	14	TRBV6-2/TRBV6-3	ASSRRPGQGADEQY
TRBJ2-7	16	TRBV6-1	ASSGHRGGTVNSYEQY
TRBJ2-7	12	TRBV5-1	ASSSGLAGSLAY
TRBJ1-1	12	TRBV9	ASSVQGQNTEAF
TRBJ1-1	13	TRBV5-4	ASSRNLRGNTEAF
TRBJ2-7	13	TRBV19	ASSSPGQGYYEQY
TRBJ1-5	11	TRBV12-3/TRBV12-4	ASSTTGDQPQH
TRBJ2-2	12	TRBV5-6	ASSYGANTGELF
TRBJ1-2	9	TRBV30	AWSTPGGYT
TRBJ2-2	15	TRBV7-2	ASSLHLRGRSLGELF
TRBJ2-7	12	TRBV7-9	ASSYPGSSYEQY
TRBJ1-4	11	TRBV5-4	ASSLEGAEKLF
TRBJ2-5	13	TRBV19	ASSIGTVAQETQY
TRBJ2-7	12	TRBV19	ASTIAGGPYEQY
TRBJ2-2	11	TRBV19	ASIRGAYGELF
TRBJ2-5	11	TRBV6-5	ASYFPGAQTQY
TRBJ1-3	12	TRBV14	ASSKNRGGNTIY
TRBJ2-7	11	TRBV5-1	ASIDSRLEEQY
TRBJ2-1	16	TRBV3-1/TRBV3-2	ASSPPPSGRVDGVEQF
TRBJ1-5	13	TRBV6-2/TRBV6-3	ASSYDPTGTQPQH
TRBJ1-5	13	TRBV6-5	ASSRVGGGNQPQH
TRBJ1-1	14	TRBV7-2	ASSLGWGRAYTEAF
TRBJ2-1	13	TRBV19	ASSIGSRGGVEQF
TRBJ2-1	16	TRBV5-4	ASSLGLAGGGSYNEQF
TRBJ2-5	13	TRBV5-1	ASSLLTSGKETQY
TRBJ2-1	13	TRBV5-6	ASSPPRTYYNEQF
TRBJ2-2	11	TRBV18	ASSPSDTGELF
TRBJ2-7	14	TRBV28	ASSLSGSGNSYEQY
TRBJ1-1	12	TRBV6-5	ASSIRGLNTEAF
TRBJ2-1	10	TRBV7-2	ASSFYYNEQF
TRBJ2-1	11	TRBV28	AANGGAINEQF
TRBJ1-2	13	TRBV6-6	ASSPPGQGNYGYT
TRBJ1-6	13	TRBV18	ASSPWTGYNSPLH
TRBJ1-5	12	TRBV30	AWSIAGVNQPQH
TRBJ1-2	12	TRBV24-1	ATSDEAADYGYT
TRBJ1-1	15	TRBV6-2/TRBV6-3	ASSYSPTGVGNTEAF
TRBJ2-5	12	TRBV5-1	ASSFGQGKETQY
TRBJ2-1	14	TRBV5-1	ASSKRETPRGNEQF
TRBJ1-4	13	TRBV4-1	ASSQEGGLGEKLF
TRBJ2-1	9	TRBV6-5	ASSKELEQF
TRBJ2-3	10	TRBV24-1	ATGGETDTQY
TRBJ1-2	13	TRBV6-6	ASSYSGGGSYGYT
TRBJ1-1	16	TRBV1	TSSRTGVVEGSNTEAF
TRBJ1-5	11	TRBV7-2	ASSLDRAQPQH
TRBJ2-3	14	TRBV6-5	ASSWLAGSERDTQY
TRBJ1-2	11	TRBV9	ASSANRNYGYT
TRBJ1-2	12	TRBV4-2	ASSHQTQNYGYT